This T cell receptor beta chain appears in the sequencing data of a study of early T cells in non-severe SARS-CoV-2 infection. Via MiXCR, TCRdb re-called the 5' RACE reads, giving one row per CDR3 protein. Among tens of thousands of distinct CDR3 sequences listed, 5% were seen once. Trimming removed 2 bases from V and 7 bases from J, with 11 bases in between. The germline gives CDR1 SGHTA, CDR2 FQGNSA. CDR3 length: 14 amino acids. This clonotype came up many times. The V gene is TRBV7-2, the J gene TRBJ2-2, with D maybe TRBD2 (7 bases). The sequence was obtained from an adult who was a healthcare worker with PCR-confirmed SARS-CoV-2 infection or an uninfected control (not recorded which). Sequencing was done on a sample of whole blood. The CDR3 DNA is TGTGCCAGCAGCTTACGGGGGGCGGACGGGGAGCTGTTTTTT. Protein product: CASSLRGADGELFF.